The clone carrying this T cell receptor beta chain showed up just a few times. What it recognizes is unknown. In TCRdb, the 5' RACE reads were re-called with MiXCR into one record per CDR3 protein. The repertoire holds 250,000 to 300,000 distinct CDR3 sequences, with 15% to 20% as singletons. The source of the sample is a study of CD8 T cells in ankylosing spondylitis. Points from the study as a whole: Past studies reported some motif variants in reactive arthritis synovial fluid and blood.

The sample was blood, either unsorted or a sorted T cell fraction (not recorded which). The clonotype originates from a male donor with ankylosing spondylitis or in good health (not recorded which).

CDR3 loop: CASSLSGGHEQYF. CDR3 in DNA: TGTGCCAGCAGCCTAAGCGGGGGCCACGAGCAGTACTTC. The chain recombines TRBV7-9 with TRBJ2-7; 8 nucleotides match TRBD2. The germline gives CDR1 SEHNR, CDR2 FQNEAQ (reference sequence). J was trimmed by 5 bases and V by 5 bases; bases with no gene match: 5. CDR3 length: 13 residues.